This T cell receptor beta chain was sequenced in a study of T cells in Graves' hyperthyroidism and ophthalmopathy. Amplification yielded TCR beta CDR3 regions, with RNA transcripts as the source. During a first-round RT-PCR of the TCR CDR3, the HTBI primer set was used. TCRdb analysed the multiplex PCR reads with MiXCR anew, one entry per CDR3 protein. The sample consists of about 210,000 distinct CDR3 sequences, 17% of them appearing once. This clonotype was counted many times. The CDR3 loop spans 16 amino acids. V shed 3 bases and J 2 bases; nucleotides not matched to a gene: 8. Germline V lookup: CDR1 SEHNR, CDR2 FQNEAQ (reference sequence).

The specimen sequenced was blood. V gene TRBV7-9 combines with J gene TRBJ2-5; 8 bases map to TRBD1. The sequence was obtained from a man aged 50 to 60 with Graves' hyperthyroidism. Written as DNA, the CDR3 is TGTGCCAGCAGCTTCTCGGGACAGGCTATACAAGAGACCCAGTACTTC. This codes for CASSFSGQAIQETQYF.